This entry lists 27 T cell receptor beta chains sequenced from one sample in a study of identical twins (dated by TCRdb to 2016 to 2018). The library was made by 5' RACE. Sequencing used an Illumina HiSeq 2000. TCRdb reanalyzed the raw reads on its own, using fastp at Q25 for trimming and MiXCR for clone calling, and kept in-frame beta chains. Identical CDR3 protein sequences are pooled into one entry, listed with their most common genes and DNA. A total of a few hundred thousand distinct CDR3 sequences appear in this sample, 10% of them only once. The ten top clones hold about a tenth of the sample. The specimen was memory T cells sorted from blood. The meaning of the sample's cell subset or site label: CD45RO+ enriched T cells. The receptors were gathered from a man aged 45-65 years in good health.

There are many counts of this clonotype. The V call is TRBV5-1, the J call TRBJ2-1; 11 bases are shared with TRBD2. Per the germline V gene, CDR1 is SGHRS and CDR2 is YFSETQ. The trim removed 5 bases at V and 0 bases at J, leaving 13 bases unmatched. The CDR3 contains 19 residues. Here the CDR3 DNA reads TGCGCCAGCAGTTCCCCGGGTAGCGGGGGGGCGAGCTCCTACAATGAGCAGTTCTTC. As protein: CASSSPGSGGASSYNEQFF. The whole variable domain, filled in from reference TRBV5-1 and TRBJ2-1, reads KAGVTQTPRYLIKTRGQQVTLSCSPISGHRSVSWYQQTPGQGLQFLFEYFSETQRNKGNFPGRFSGRQFSNSRSEMNVSTLELGDSALYLCASSSPGSGGASSYNEQFFGPGTRLTVL.

Only a few counts were recorded for this clonotype. V gene TRBV7-6 combines with J gene TRBJ2-3, with a weak D call TRBD2 (6 bases). This CDR3 contains 16 residues. Trimming stripped 1 base from V and 1 base from J, with 12 bases between. CDR1 SGHVS and CDR2 FNYEAQ come from the germline V gene. CDR3 sequence reads: CASSLGASSGTDTQYF. CDR3 bases: TGTGCCAGCAGCTTAGGGGCCTCTAGCGGCACAGATACGCAGTATTTT.

Ten or more counts support this clonotype. The rearrangement joins TRBV5-1 to TRBJ2-5, with D maybe TRBD2 (6 bases). V shed 4 bases and J shed 5 bases, with 12 bases lying between them. Per germline, CDR1 SGHRS and CDR2 YFSETQ. There are 13 residues in the CDR3. CDR3 residues: CASSGDSMETQYF. The CDR3 DNA sequence: TGCGCCAGCAGCGGGGACTCAATGGAGACCCAGTACTTC.

The V gene is TRBV20-1, the J gene TRBJ2-7; tentatively, D is TRBD2 (6 bases). Germline V lookup: CDR1 DFQATT, CDR2 SNEGSKA (reference sequence). The CDR3 is 13 residues long. V lost 0 bases, J lost 2 bases, and 8 bases lay in between. The CDR3 nucleotides read TGCAGTGCTAGAGAGGGACTTACCTACGAGCAGTACTTC. Amino acids: CSAREGLTYEQYF.

This clonotype has ten or more counts. V gene TRBV4-3 combines with J gene TRBJ2-7; a possible D gene is TRBD1 (6 bases). There are 14 residues in the CDR3. The germline V and J ends were trimmed by 3 bases and 0 bases, with 9 bases remaining between them. Germline V gives CDR1 LGHNA, CDR2 YSLEER. The CDR3 bases are TGCGCCAGCAGCCAGCGAGGGGGCTCCTACGAGCAGTACTTC. This gives the protein CASSQRGGSYEQYF.

This clonotype was observed a handful of times. The chain recombines TRBV5-1 with TRBJ2-2; D unresolved. The CDR3 loop spans 13 amino acids. The V end lost 4 bases, the J end lost 2 bases, and 6 bases lay between the germline ends. Looked up from germline, CDR1 is SGHRS and CDR2 is YFSETQ. CDR3 in DNA: TGCGCCAGCAGCCACGACAACACCGGGGAGCTGTTTTTT. Translated: CASSHDNTGELFF.

This clonotype was counted a few times. The chain is built from TRBV10-3 and TRBJ1-4; TRBD1 aligns across 7 bases. The junction had 10 bases not matched to a gene; V was cut back by 2 bases and J by 7 bases. Germline CDR1 ENHRY, CDR2 SYGVKD. This CDR3 has 16 amino acids. CDR3 nucleotides: TGTGCCATCAGTGAGAGGGGGCTGGGACTCGGTGAAAAACTGTTTTTT. Its translation: CAISERGLGLGEKLFF.

This clonotype was seen only a few times. The V and J genes are TRBV20-1 and TRBJ2-7; TRBD2 matches 7 bases. Looked up from germline, CDR1 is DFQATT and CDR2 is SNEGSKA (reference sequence). J was trimmed by 2 bases and V by 3 bases; bases with no gene match: 7. The CDR3 is made up of 14 amino acids. CDR3 sequence: CSASGAGTTYEQYF. DNA of the CDR3: TGCAGTGCTAGCGGAGCGGGGACCACCTACGAGCAGTACTTC.

The chain links TRBV9 to TRBJ1-3; D is unclear. In germline, CDR1 is SGDLS, CDR2 YYNGEE. The CDR3 loop spans 14 amino acids. Trimming removed 1 base at V and 2 bases at J, with 7 bases between. CDR3 residues: CASSVMETGNTIYF. Written as DNA, the CDR3 is TGTGCCAGCAGCGTAATGGAAACTGGAAACACCATATATTTT.

This clonotype was counted ten times or more. The CDR3 DNA follows: TGTGCCAGCAGCTTAGAACGTACACCCTCCCCTTACGAGCAGTACTTC. It codes for CASSLERTPSPYEQYF. This sequence joins TRBV11-2 and TRBJ2-7, with D unclear. V gave up 0 bases and J gave up 4 bases, with 16 bases separating them. Germline CDR1 and CDR2: SGHAT and FQNNGV. The CDR3 is made up of 16 amino acids.

This chain connects TRBV6-5 to TRBJ2-7; TRBD1 matches 8 bases. The CDR3 runs 15 residues. The germline gives CDR1 MNHEY, CDR2 SVGAGI. The ends lost 3 bases at V and 2 bases at J; junction bases unmatched: 6. CDR3 in DNA: TGTGCCAGCAGTTATCGGACAGGGAAGCCCTACGAGCAGTACTTC. This translates into CASSYRTGKPYEQYF.

The table lists this clonotype with a few counts. This chain links TRBV6-1 with TRBJ1-1; no firm D call. V was pared by 6 bases and J by 1 base, with 12 bases between. CDR1 and CDR2 from the germline V gene are MNHNS and SASEGT. The CDR3 consists of 14 residues. The CDR3 sequence is CASSIRWRNTEAFF. CDR3 DNA sequence: TGTGCCAGCAGCATCAGGTGGAGGAACACTGAAGCTTTCTTT.

Details on this clonotype: A read error may be the cause here, since a much bigger clone is one base away. The chain combines TRBV6-6 with TRBJ1-2; D is unclear. Trimming left V 0 bases short and J 10 bases short, with 12 bases between. Germline V gene lookup returns CDR1 MNHNY and CDR2 SVGAGI (reference sequence). This CDR3 is built from 13 residues. The CDR3 DNA follows: TGTGCCAGCAGTTACTCCAACATGGGGTCCTACACCTTC. This codes for CASSYSNMGSYTF.

V is TRBV6-1 and J is TRBJ2-1, with no clear D. The CDR3 totals 12 residues. The V and J ends lost 2 bases and 2 bases respectively, with 1 base between them. CDR1 is MNHNS, CDR2 SASEGT, per germline. The CDR3, as DNA: TGTGCCAGCAGTGAAACCTACAATGAGCAGTTCTTC. Translating gives CASSETYNEQFF.

The rearrangement joins TRBV29-1 to TRBJ2-7, with 7 nucleotides matching TRBD1. CDR3 length: 14 amino acids. Germline V gene lookup returns CDR1 SQVTM and CDR2 ANQGSEA. V was pared by 7 bases and J by 4 bases, with 13 bases of the junction left unmatched. The CDR3 nucleotides read TGCAGCGCTGTTTTCCGGGACAGCACTTACGAGCAGTACTTC. As protein: CSAVFRDSTYEQYF.

This clonotype was observed a few times. The J gene is TRBJ1-1, the V gene TRBV4-1; D gene ambiguous. CDR3 length: 14 amino acids. The V end was cut by 1 base, the J end by 9 bases, with 15 bases between. Germline CDR1 reads MGHRA; CDR2 reads YSYEKL. The CDR3 DNA reads TGCGCCAGCAGCCAAGTTGCGGGTAGTTCTAAAGCTTTCTTT. This codes for CASSQVAGSSKAFF.

This clonotype came up many times. The genes are TRBV30 and TRBJ2-1; the D is unclear. The ends were cut back, 0 bases at V and 5 bases at J, with 8 bases in the middle. The CDR3 runs 13 residues. Germline V gives CDR1 GTSNPN, CDR2 SVGIG (reference sequence). The CDR3 DNA follows: TGTGCCTGGAGTGTGAATCGGGACAATGAGCAGTTCTTC. Its protein product is CAWSVNRDNEQFF.

This clonotype showed up just a few times. The V gene is TRBV7-8, the J gene TRBJ2-3; D ambiguous. The CDR3 contains 16 residues. Looked up from germline, CDR1 is SGHVS and CDR2 is FQNEAQ. V lost 0 bases to trimming and J lost 2 bases, with 12 bases between them. Written as DNA, the CDR3 is TGTGCCAGCAGCTTAGCGCACGGGCTCGACACAGATACGCAGTATTTT. This codes for CASSLAHGLDTDTQYF.

This clonotype was counted at least ten times. This chain links TRBV6-5 with TRBJ2-1, with TRBD1 matching 9 bases. Trimming cost V 4 bases and J 9 bases; bases outside gene matches: 13. This CDR3 is built from 16 residues. Germline V lookup: CDR1 MNHEY, CDR2 SVGAGI. The CDR3 sequence: CASSSRTGVKLSEQFF. The CDR3 coding sequence is TGTGCCAGCAGTTCCAGGACAGGGGTGAAGTTGAGTGAGCAGTTCTTC.

In its sample, this clonotype was seen a few times. V and J are TRBV24-1 and TRBJ1-2; D uncertain. This CDR3 is 12 amino acids long. Germline values: CDR1 KGHDR, CDR2 SFDVKD. Trimming cost V 6 bases and J 3 bases, with 7 bases left between them. The CDR3 DNA is TGTGCCACCAGTCAGGCAGACTATGGCTACACCTTC. It is translated as CATSQADYGYTF.

V is TRBV11-1 and J is TRBJ1-3; 8 positions agree with TRBD1. V trimming: 5 bases; J trimming: 0 bases; junction bases outside the gene matches: 15. Germline loops: CDR1 SGHAT, CDR2 FQDESV (reference sequence). The CDR3 consists of 19 residues. Written as DNA, the CDR3 is TGTGCCAGCAGCACGGCCGGGACAGGAGGAATAAGCTCTGGAAACACCATATATTTT. It specifies CASSTAGTGGISSGNTIYF.

The rearrangement links TRBV6-5 to TRBJ2-5; TRBD2 is a possible D gene (6 bases). Trimming shortened V by 0 bases and J by 5 bases, and 13 bases separated the two germline ends. Germline CDR1 reads MNHEY; CDR2 reads SVGAGI. The CDR3 runs 15 residues. CDR3: CASSYSTGDGETQYF. CDR3 nucleotide sequence: TGTGCCAGCAGTTACTCGACGGGGGACGGGGAGACCCAGTACTTC.

CDR3 DNA: TGTGCCAGCAGTTATGTCGGGGCGGGAGTGAACACTGAAGCTTTCTTT. Amino acid sequence: CASSYVGAGVNTEAFF. The genes are TRBV6-5 and TRBJ1-1; possible D gene TRBD1, 5 bases. Germline lookup yields CDR1 MNHEY and CDR2 SVGAGI. This CDR3 has 16 amino acids. The V and J ends lost 3 bases and 0 bases respectively, with 14 bases between them.

The DNA for the CDR3 is TGCAGTGCTAGAGATTTGACAGGGGAGAAGGGCACTGAAGCTTTCTTT. Its translation is CSARDLTGEKGTEAFF. This chain connects TRBV20-1 to TRBJ1-1; 8 positions match TRBD1. Per germline, CDR1 DFQATT and CDR2 SNEGSKA (reference sequence). V dropped 0 bases and J dropped 4; count of bases not matched to a gene: 10. The CDR3 has 16 amino acids.

The V and J genes are TRBV2 and TRBJ2-7; possible D gene TRBD2, 5 bases. The germline gives CDR1 SNHLY, CDR2 FYNNEI. The V end was cut by 3 bases, the J end by 3 bases, with 9 bases between. The CDR3 contains 13 residues. The CDR3 is CASSEEVNYEQYF. In DNA, the CDR3 is TGTGCCAGCAGTGAGGAGGTGAACTACGAGCAGTACTTC.

In this sample, this clonotype turned up many times. The chain employs TRBV6-5 and TRBJ1-1; D remains unclear. Germline loops: CDR1 MNHEY, CDR2 SVGAGI. The CDR3 consists of 14 residues. V was cut by 4 bases and J by 4 bases, with 13 bases left in between. The DNA for the CDR3 is TGTGCCAGCAGTTTTGGCAAGGCGGGCACTGAAGCTTTCTTT. Its translation: CASSFGKAGTEAFF.

The table lists this clonotype with a few counts. At one boundary the junction diverges from the germline segment, which might be a read error. This sequence joins TRBV7-7 and TRBJ2-5; 7 bases align to TRBD1. Germline V gives CDR1 SSHAT, CDR2 FNYEAQ (reference sequence). This CDR3 has 14 residues. The chain's CDR3 is CASSRRGLQETQYF. As DNA, the CDR3 is TGTGCTAGCAGCCGAAGGGGGCTCCAAGAGACCCAGTACTTC.